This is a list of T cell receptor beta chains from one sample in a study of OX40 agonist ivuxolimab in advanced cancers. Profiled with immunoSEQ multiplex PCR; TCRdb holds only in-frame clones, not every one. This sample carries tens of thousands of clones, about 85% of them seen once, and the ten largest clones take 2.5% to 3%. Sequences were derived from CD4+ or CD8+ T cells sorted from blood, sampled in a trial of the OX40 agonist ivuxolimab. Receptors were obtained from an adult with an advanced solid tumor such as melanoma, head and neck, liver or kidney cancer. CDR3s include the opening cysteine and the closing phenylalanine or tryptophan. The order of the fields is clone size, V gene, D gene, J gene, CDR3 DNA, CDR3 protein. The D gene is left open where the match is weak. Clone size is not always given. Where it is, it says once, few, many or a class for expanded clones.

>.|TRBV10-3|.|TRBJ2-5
TGTGCCACGGGGGACACGACGCAAGAGACCCAGTACTTC
CATGDTTQETQYF
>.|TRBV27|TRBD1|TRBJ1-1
TGTGCCAGCAGGCTGGGACAGGGGGTGCCCGAAGCTTTCTTT
CASRLGQGVPEAFF
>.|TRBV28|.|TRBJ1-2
TGTGCCAGCAGTTTAGTGGGCTGGATGTCAGTTATAAGGTACACCTTC
CASSLVGWMSVIRYTF
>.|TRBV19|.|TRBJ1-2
TGTGCCAGTAGACCGTCCGGGCGTCTTAACTATGGCTACACCTTC
CASRPSGRLNYGYTF
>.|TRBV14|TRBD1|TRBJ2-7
TGTGCCAGCAGCCAAGATCCTACTTGGACAGGGCGGTTCTACGAGCAGTACTTC
CASSQDPTWTGRFYEQYF
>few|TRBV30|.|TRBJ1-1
TGTGCCTGGAGTGTACAGACTAACACTGAAGCTTTCTTT
CAWSVQTNTEAFF
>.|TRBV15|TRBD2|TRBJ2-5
TGTGCCACCAGCGTCGGGACTAGCGGGAGGGGGACCCAGTACTTC
CATSVGTSGRGTQYF
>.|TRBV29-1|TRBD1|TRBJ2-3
TGCAGCGTTGAAGAAGGACAGGTGATCACAGATACGCAGTATTTT
CSVEEGQVITDTQYF
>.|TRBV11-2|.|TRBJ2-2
TGTGCCGTCCGGGACCCGGAGTATGGGGAGCTGTTTTTT
CAVRDPEYGELFF
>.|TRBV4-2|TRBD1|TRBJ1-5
TGTGCCAGCAGCCAAGTATGGGGGACAGCTCATCAGCCCCAGCATTTT
CASSQVWGTAHQPQHF
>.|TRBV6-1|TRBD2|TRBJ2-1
TGTGCCAGCAGTGAAACCCGGGCGGGAGATCAGCAGTTCTTC
CASSETRAGDQQFF
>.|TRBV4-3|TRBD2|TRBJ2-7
TGCGCCAGCAGCTGGGGACTAGCGGGAGGCTACGAGCAGTACTTC
CASSWGLAGGYEQYF
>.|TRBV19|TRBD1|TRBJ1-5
TGTGCCAGTAGATCGGGACAGGCCTATCAGCCCCAGCATTTT
CASRSGQAYQPQHF
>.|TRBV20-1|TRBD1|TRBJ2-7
TGCAGTGCCGACAGGGGGTACGAGCAGTACTTC
CSADRGYEQYF
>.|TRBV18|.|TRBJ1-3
TGTGCCAGCTCACCACCGTCGGCTGGAAACACCATATATTTT
CASSPPSAGNTIYF
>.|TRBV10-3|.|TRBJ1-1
TGTGCCATCAAGGGGGGGGGCACTGAAGCTTTCTTT
CAIKGGGTEAFF
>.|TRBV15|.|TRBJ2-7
TGTGCCACCGGGGGGCTCGCGGACGAGCAGTACTTC
CATGGLADEQYF
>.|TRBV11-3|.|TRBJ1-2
TGTGCCAGCAGCTCTGGGCGGGACTATGGCTACACCTTC
CASSSGRDYGYTF
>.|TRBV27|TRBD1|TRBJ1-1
TGTGCCAGCCGGTATGACAGGGGGGGGACTGAAGCTTTCTTT
CASRYDRGGTEAFF
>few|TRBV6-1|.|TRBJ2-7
TGTGCCAGCAGTGTTACGCACTTACTTTACGAGCAGTACTTC
CASSVTHLLYEQYF
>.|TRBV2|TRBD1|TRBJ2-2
TGTGCCAGCAGAAAAGACAGGGGCGGGGAGCTGTTTTTT
CASRKDRGGELFF
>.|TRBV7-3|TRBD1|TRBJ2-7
TGTGCCAGCAGCTTCCAGGACAGGACCCACTCCTACGAGCAGTACTTC
CASSFQDRTHSYEQYF
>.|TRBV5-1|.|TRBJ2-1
TGCGCCAGCAGCTGGCGGGAAACCTACAATGAGCAGTTCTTC
CASSWRETYNEQFF
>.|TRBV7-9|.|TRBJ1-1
TGTGCCAGCAGCGAAGTCGAGACATCGAACACTGAAGCTTTCTTT
CASSEVETSNTEAFF
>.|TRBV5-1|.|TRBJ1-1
TGCGCCAGCAGCTCGAACCTAGGATTTAGTGCTGAAGCTTTCTTT
CASSSNLGFSAEAFF
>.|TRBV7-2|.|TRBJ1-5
TGTGCCAGCAGCTTTTCCAGCCAGCCAGGATATAGCAATCAGCCCCAGCATTTT
CASSFSSQPGYSNQPQHF
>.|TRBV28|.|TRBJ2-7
TGTGCCAGCAGTTCGAACGGCGAGCAGTACTTC
CASSSNGEQYF
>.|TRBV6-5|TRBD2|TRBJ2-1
TGTGCCAGCAGTTACTGGGGGACTAGCACCGGCAATGAGCAGTTCTTC
CASSYWGTSTGNEQFF
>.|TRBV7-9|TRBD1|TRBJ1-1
TGTGCCAGCAGCTTAGGACAGGGGGCCCGAGAAGCTTTCTTT
CASSLGQGAREAFF
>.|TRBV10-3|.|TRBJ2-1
TGTGCCATCAGTGCGAAGGACAATGAGCAGTTCTTC
CAISAKDNEQFF
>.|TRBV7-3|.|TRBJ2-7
TGTGCCAGCAGCTCGGGGAGTAGCTCCTACGAGCAGTACTTC
CASSSGSSSYEQYF
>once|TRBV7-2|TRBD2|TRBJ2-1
TGTGCCAGCAGCTTAACAGCCGGGACTAGCGGAAACAATGAGCAGTTCTTC
CASSLTAGTSGNNEQFF